This T cell receptor (beta chain) was identified in a study of regulatory T cells in long-lasting Graves disease. The time point was: newly diagnosed GD, antithyroid drugs for less than 3 months. Extracted PBMC RNA gave rise to the TCR library. General observations from the study: Whereas new patients shared 966 public clonotypes, persistent patients shared more, at approximately 2,700. Samples came from peripheral blood alone, without thyroid tissue.

This clonotype has a handful of counts. What it binds is unknown. Arm-PCR of CDR3 regions with iRepertoire HTBI primers generated TCR beta libraries. TCRdb reprocessed the multiplex PCR reads with MiXCR, giving one entry per CDR3 protein. Here the sample spans fewer than 650,000 distinct CDR3 sequences, less than 20% being singletons. The same sample was also studied in work on T cells in Graves' hyperthyroidism and ophthalmopathy. From that second work: For Graves' hyperthyroidism to be stable, ophthalmopathy could not progress within 18 months.

The receptor was derived from a woman aged 25 to 39 with Graves disease. The sequencing used peripheral blood mononuclear cells (PBMCs), collected at new diagnosis, from a patient treated with antithyroid drugs.

This chain's CDR3 is CASSVQGALGTEAFF. CDR3 sequence (DNA): TGTGCCAGCAGCGTACAGGGGGCTCTTGGCACTGAAGCTTTCTTT. The rearrangement joins TRBV7-2 to TRBJ1-1, with TRBD1 matching 9 bases. Germline V lookup: CDR1 SGHTA, CDR2 FQGNSA. CDR3 length: 15 amino acids. The V segment lost 5 bases and the J segment 4 bases; nucleotides outside the gene matches: 8.